What follows is one TCR beta chain and its context. These data originate in a study of blood T cell repertoires in COVID-19. On the study more broadly: PBMCs, B-cell-depleted T cells, or T cells were the source of the cDNA or gDNA that made up the material.

The V gene end was trimmed by 4 bases and the J gene end by 2 bases; junction bases not matched to a gene: 9. The germline CDR1 and CDR2 sequences are KGHDR and SFDVKD. The CDR3 is made up of 17 amino acids. The authors' processing: Amplifying reference gene primers gave estimates of nucleated cell counts. Data came from immunoSEQ multiplex PCR; TCRdb stores just in-frame clones and leaves some out. The DNA was the basis for D and trimming; V, J and clone size are from that table. The repertoire includes 200,000 to 300,000 clones, about nine tenths of them detected once, and around 7.8% sits in the top ten.

The sequenced sample was peripheral blood. J is TRBJ2-3 and V is TRBV24-1; TRBD1 agrees at 9 bases. This sequence was found in a man in his sixties who had recovered from COVID-19. CDR3 protein: CATSDTTGTGYTDTQYF. CDR3 DNA sequence: TGTGCCACCAGTGACACGACCGGGACAGGGTACACAGATACGCAGTATTTT.